Following are 21 T cell receptor beta chains from one sample sequenced in a study of T cells in Graves' hyperthyroidism and ophthalmopathy. RNA transcripts yielded amplified TCR beta CDR3 regions. TCR CDR3 regions were first amplified by RT-PCR with HTBI primers. Each CDR3 protein is one row after TCRdb ran MiXCR on the multiplex PCR reads. This sample yields 350,000 to 400,000 distinct CDR3 sequences, of which about a fifth are seen a single time; approximately 4% belongs to the top ten. Sequences were obtained from blood. These receptors were obtained from a woman younger than 30 with Graves' hyperthyroidism.

A single count supports this clonotype. The CDR3 region is CASSQVGQDGRHGYTF. Here the CDR3 DNA reads TGCGCCAGCAGCCAAGTGGGGCAAGATGGGCGGCATGGCTACACCTTC. V is TRBV4-1 and J is TRBJ1-2; a weak D match, TRBD1 (5 bases). Germline-derived CDR1 and CDR2 are MGHRA and YSYEKL. The CDR3 is 16 amino acids. Trimming cost V 1 base and J 6 bases, with 18 bases left between them.

To note about this clonotype: A clone one base away is much larger, so this may be a read error. The CDR3 is CASGDNNYGYTF. The DNA of the CDR3 is TGTGCCAGCGGTGACAATAACTATGGCTACACCTTC. The V gene is TRBV6-1, the J gene TRBJ1-2, with D unresolved. This CDR3 is 12 amino acids long. CDR1 is MNHNS and CDR2 is SASEGT in the germline V gene.

This clonotype was observed a few times. The chain links TRBV7-2 to TRBJ2-2, with 9 bases fitting TRBD1. V lost 4 bases and J lost 5; bases outside the gene matches: 5. Germline V gene data show CDR1 as SGHTA and CDR2 as FQGNSA. The CDR3 consists of 15 residues. CDR3 nucleotide sequence: TGTGCCAGCAGCTCTGGGACAGGGTGGACCGGGGAGCTGTTTTTT. This gives the protein CASSSGTGWTGELFF.

This clonotype was counted a few times. This may stem from a read error, because a much larger clone lies one nucleotide away. The chain carries TRBV7-3 and TRBJ2-2; D is ambiguous. Germline assignment: CDR1 SGHTA and CDR2 FQGTGA. The CDR3 sequence is 14 residues long. CDR3: CASSLGTFTWELFF. CDR3 DNA sequence: TGTGCCAGCAGCTTAGGAACTTTCACCTGGGAGCTGTTTTTT.

The chain uses TRBV11-2 and TRBJ2-2, with D maybe TRBD1 (7 bases). Trimming left V 2 bases short and J 2 bases short, with 12 bases between. Germline V gene lookup returns CDR1 SGHAT and CDR2 FQNNGV. This CDR3 spans 16 amino acids. CDR3 in DNA: TGTGCCAGCAGCTTAACAGGGGCGGGAAACACCGGGGAGCTGTTTTTT. It translates to CASSLTGAGNTGELFF.

The J gene is TRBJ2-2, the V gene TRBV25-1; no firm D call. V dropped 9 bases and J dropped 1 base, with 15 bases sitting between them. Germline loops: CDR1 MGHDK, CDR2 SYGVNS. The CDR3 contains 15 residues. In DNA, the CDR3 is TGTGCCAGTTGGTCTCTCAAGGTGAACACCGGGGAGCTGTTTTTT. Protein sequence: CASWSLKVNTGELFF.

This clonotype was counted ten times or more. This chain uses TRBV6-1 with TRBJ1-2; D is undetermined. Germline CDR1 and CDR2: MNHNS and SASEGT. V lost 4 bases and J lost 8, with 8 bases in between. The CDR3 has 11 residues. CDR3 in DNA: TGTGCCAGCAGTGGATCCGGGGGCTACACCTTC. It codes for CASSGSGGYTF.

This clonotype was found many times. This rearrangement joins TRBV11-2 to TRBJ2-7; D unclear. The germline CDR1 and CDR2 sequences are SGHAT and FQNNGV. CDR3 length equals 15 residues. Deletions cut 6 bases from V and 3 bases from J, with 18 bases between. The CDR3 DNA reads TGTGCCAGCAGTCCAATAGCCCGGGCCCACTACGAGCAGTACTTC. Translating gives CASSPIARAHYEQYF.

This clonotype was seen many times. The V gene is TRBV27, the J gene TRBJ1-1; 8 bases line up with TRBD1. CDR1 is MNHEY and CDR2 is SMNVEV in the germline V gene (reference sequence). V lost 5 bases to trimming and J lost 11 bases; unmatched junction nucleotides: 13. This CDR3 region has 14 residues. The CDR3 protein is CASSQDRGRVEAFF. CDR3 coding DNA: TGTGCCAGCAGTCAAGACAGGGGAAGGGTAGAGGCTTTCTTT.

This clonotype was detected ten times or more. V gene TRBV20-1 combines with J gene TRBJ1-5; TRBD1 agrees at 8 bases. The V segment lost 5 bases and the J segment 1 base; nucleotides outside the gene matches: 7. This CDR3 spans 15 amino acids. Germline values: CDR1 DFQATT, CDR2 SNEGSKA (reference sequence). The CDR3 DNA reads as TGCAGTGCTCCAACAGGGGGAGGCAGCAATCAGCCCCAGCATTTT. This encodes CSAPTGGGSNQPQHF.

Only a few counts were recorded for this clonotype. V usage is TRBV7-3 and J usage is TRBJ1-1; no definite D call. The germline V and J ends were trimmed by 2 bases and 1 base, with 8 bases remaining between them. The germline CDR1 and CDR2 sequences are SGHTA and FQGTGA. CDR3 length: 14 residues. CDR3 in amino acids: CASSLGRENTEAFF. For the CDR3, the DNA is TGTGCCAGCAGCTTAGGACGGGAGAACACTGAAGCTTTCTTT.

This clonotype was detected many times. The genes are TRBV9 and TRBJ2-7; D perhaps matches TRBD1 (6 bases). Germline lookup yields CDR1 SGDLS and CDR2 YYNGEE. The CDR3 length is 13 residues. Trimming stripped 4 bases from V and 5 bases from J, with 13 bases between. The CDR3 region is CASSRDNRDEQYF. CDR3 coding DNA: TGTGCCAGCAGCCGCGATAACAGGGACGAGCAGTACTTC. The full variable domain, completed using reference TRBV9 and TRBJ2-7, is DSGVTQTPKHLITATGQRVTLRCSPRSGDLSVYWYQQSLDQGLQFLIQYYNGEERAKGNILERFSAQQFPDLHSELNLSSLELGDSALYFCASSRDNRDEQYFGPGTRLTVT.

This clonotype has more than one count but fewer than ten. A much larger clone differs by one base, so this may be a read error. CDR3 bases: TGCGCCAGCAGCCAACCCTTTTCACCTGAAGCTTGCTTT. Protein product: CASSQPFSPEACF. The V call is TRBV4-1, the J call TRBJ1-1; D is uncertain. CDR1 is MGHRA, CDR2 YSYEKL, per germline. This CDR3 comprises 13 residues.

This clonotype was counted ten times or more. The chain joins TRBV18 to TRBJ1-2; the match to TRBD1 covers 7 bases. The CDR3 consists of 15 residues. Germline trimming cut 2 bases from V and 3 bases from J; bases unmatched to any gene: 6. Germline assignment: CDR1 KGHSH and CDR2 LQKENI. The CDR3 DNA sequence: TGTGCCAGCTCACCAAAAACAGGGGATCACTATGGCTACACCTTC. Translation gives CASSPKTGDHYGYTF.

The rearrangement links TRBV27 to TRBJ2-2, with D possibly being TRBD2 (5 bases). The CDR3 contains 16 residues. CDR1 is MNHEY, CDR2 SMNVEV, per germline (reference sequence). The germline V and J ends were trimmed by 0 bases and 9 bases, with 17 bases remaining between them. In nucleotides, the CDR3 is TGTGCCAGCAGTTTATCGGCCGGGGAGCAACCGAGGGAGCTGTTTTTT. Protein product: CASSLSAGEQPRELFF.

The chain joins TRBV19 to TRBJ2-7; possible D gene TRBD2, 7 bases. V gave up 6 bases and J gave up 0 bases, with 18 bases separating them. The CDR3 contains 16 residues. CDR1 is LNHDA and CDR2 is SQIVND in the germline V gene (reference sequence). CDR3 DNA: TGTGCCAGTAGAGTTGCGGGGGTAGGGGGCTCCTACGAGCAGTACTTC. This gives the protein CASRVAGVGGSYEQYF.

Comment on this clonotype: Just one base apart from a much larger clone, this may be a read error. Without the conserved terminal phenylalanine or tryptophan, this CDR3 likely stems from a read error. The chain employs TRBV20-1 and TRBJ1-5, with D maybe TRBD1 (5 bases). CDR1 is DFQATT and CDR2 is SNEGSKA in the germline V gene (reference sequence). This CDR3 has 12 residues. The CDR3 nucleotides read TGCAGCGTTGGGCAGGGCCATCAGCCCCAGCATGTT. Translating gives CSVGQGHQPQHV.

This clonotype came up many times. The rearrangement links TRBV24-1 to TRBJ1-2; D remains ambiguous. Trimming removed 3 bases at V and 0 bases at J, with 13 bases between. There are 16 residues in the CDR3. CDR1 and CDR2 (germline): KGHDR, SFDVKD. The chain's CDR3 is CATSDPTYGPNYGYTF. The CDR3 coding sequence is TGTGCCACCAGTGATCCGACGTACGGCCCTAACTATGGCTACACCTTC.

This clonotype was counted at least ten times. This rearrangement joins TRBV5-1 to TRBJ1-2; D ambiguous. Germline assignment: CDR1 SGHRS and CDR2 YFSETQ. Trimming took off 0 bases at V and 3 bases at J, with 9 bases between the two ends. The length of the CDR3 is 14 residues. CDR3 region: CASSLGVRDYGYTF. In DNA, the CDR3 is TGCGCCAGCAGCTTGGGGGTCCGGGACTATGGCTACACCTTC.

This clonotype was seen a handful of times. The chain links TRBV6-1 to TRBJ1-6; maybe TRBD1 (5 bases). From germline, CDR1 is MNHNS and CDR2 SASEGT. The CDR3 is 13 residues long. V was shortened by 7 bases and J by 9 bases, with 13 bases between the two germline ends. The CDR3 nucleotides are TGTGCCAGCACTCCCAGGCAGGGTTCACCCCTCCACTTT. Translating gives CASTPRQGSPLHF.

At least ten counts were recorded for this clonotype. J is TRBJ2-3 and V is TRBV13; D gene unclear. Trimming took 5 bases from V and 2 from J, leaving 11 bases between them. Germline loops: CDR1 PRHDT, CDR2 FYEKMQ (reference sequence). The CDR3 loop spans 14 amino acids. CDR3 in amino acids: CASSDRVLTDTQYF. The CDR3 DNA follows: TGTGCCAGCAGCGACCGGGTCCTCACAGATACGCAGTATTTT. Together with reference TRBV13 and TRBJ2-3, the CDR3 gives the full variable domain: AAGVIQSPRHLIKEKRETATLKCYPIPRHDTVYWYQQGPGQDPQFLISFYEKMQSDKGSIPDRFSAQQFSDYHSELNMSSLELGDSALYFCASSDRVLTDTQYFGPGTRLTVL.